The present T cell receptor beta chain was sequenced within a study of cytomegalovirus exposure and HLA in healthy donors. The wider study: Of 350 to 400 genotyped donors, 81% grouped in the Caucasian-associated ancestry cluster.

Whole-study results and caveats: It was taken for granted in presence/absence analyses that sequencing depth across donors was roughly uniform. In an earlier analysis, productive rearrangement rates for most beta V segments clustered near 87% or 30%.

Comments on this clone: Its specificity is unknown.

This CDR3 comprises 11 residues. Germline V gene lookup returns CDR1 DFQATT and CDR2 SNEGSKA (reference sequence). Primers for the PCR totalled 60 Vbeta and 13 Jbeta. Measured with immunoSEQ multiplex PCR; TCRdb has only the in-frame clones, and not every one. This table lists some 110,000 clones. The material sequenced was PBMCs. This sequence originates from a man aged 35 to 55 in good health and CMV-seronegative. The chain has TRBV20-1 and TRBJ2-5; D perhaps matches TRBD1 (5 bases). The J call may be mistaken, given a closer DNA end match to TRBJ2-7. The DNA of the CDR3 is TGCAGTGCCCCGGACATTTACGAGCAGTACTTC. This codes for CSAPDIYEQYF.